Listed here is a single T cell receptor (beta chain). It has no known antigen specificity. No quality values exist for individual bases; no much larger clone is one base distant. This specimen belongs to a study of T-cell memory formation after mild COVID-19 (dated by TCRdb to about 2021). With respect to the entire study: TCR sequence clusters from the two donors were found to be largely donor specific. T-cell clones expanding and contracting after mild COVID-19 in two donors were tracked by longitudinal TCRalpha and TCRbeta repertoire sequencing. Two young, previously healthy adult volunteers, one female and one male, were included in the cohort.

Ficoll-Paque density gradient centrifugation was used to isolate PBMCs. The CDR3 runs 12 amino acids, cysteine and phenylalanine included. Only the CDR3 region is kept as DNA, spanning 36 bases read in frame from base 1. The V and J ends are trimmed by 2 bases and 4 bases, leaving 6 bases between them. CDR1 and CDR2 are read off the germline V gene as MNHEY and SVGEGT. The research as a whole found: SARS-CoV-2 specificity of the second-wave clones peaking on day 37 was not confirmed. Some responding clones were detected in pre-infection memory, suggesting pre-existing cross-reactive memory T cells joined the SARS-CoV-2 response. Contracting CD4+ clones were located mainly in the CM and EM memory subsets, whereas CD8+ clones were found to be enriched in EMRA. Clones that contracted from day 15 to 85 showed balanced CD4/CD8 phenotypes, whereas a second wave of clones that expanded from day 15 to 37 leaned towards CD4+. The study included only a couple of mild cases, and larger cohorts that include severe cases with pre-infection samples were judged to be necessary.

Sequenced using an Illumina NovaSeq 6000. Using 5'RACE with constant-segment primers, TCRalpha and TCRbeta cDNA libraries were constructed, with sample barcodes and unique molecular identifiers added in the process. Trizol reagent was used to extract RNA from every sample. Library amplification was performed in two PCR steps, and a second sample barcode and Illumina TruSeq adapters were introduced in the second step. The libraries were sequenced on an Illumina NovaSeq using 2 x 150 bp paired-end reads. The authors' pipeline ran thus. Reads were demultiplexed and collapsed into UMI-guided consensus sequences with migec v1.2.7. Using mixcr v2.1.11, UMI consensuses were aligned to TRA and TRB V and J templates and then assembled into clonotypes. A clonotype was counted as expanded or contracted only when both edgeR and NoisET called the clonotype significant, with the noise models trained on biological replicates. For edgeR calls, a false discovery rate-adjusted p below 0.01 and a log2 fold-change threshold of 1 were applied. As an exploratory analysis of dynamics, max-normalized trajectories of the 1000 most abundant clonotypes were examined by PCA with hierarchical clustering. The CD4 or CD8 phenotype of responding clones was assigned using the separately sequenced CD4+ and CD8+ repertoires. TCRdb trimmed public reads at Q25 via fastp, called clones via MiXCR and kept in-frame beta chains. Records with the same CDR3 protein are collapsed into one entry carrying the most frequent genes and DNA. The V and J calls come from TCRdb's annotation, not from the publication. The sample yields 350,000 or so distinct CDR3 sequences; roughly 21% were counted once. Approximately 12% of the sample is taken by the ten largest.

This receptor was obtained from an adult woman who had mild COVID-19 (a few samples of this study predate the infection). The sample titles of this study are shuffled in the database, so cell type and time point are left out; the donor was told from shared clones. Sequencing was done on a sample of PBMCs or a T cell subset sorted from them (not recorded which). This receptor chain uses TRBV6-2 or TRBV6-3 and TRBJ2-7; the D gene lacks a confident call. The CDR3: CASSYVVYEQYF. The DNA sequence follows: TGTGCCAGCAGTTACGTGGTTTACGAGCAGTACTTC.